This T cell receptor beta chain appears in the sequencing data of a study of cytomegalovirus exposure and HLA in healthy donors. Study-wide results and limits: Productive rates of about 87% or about 30% were seen for most TCR beta V segments in an earlier analysis. A link between a missense DCLRE1C variant and TCR beta V- and J-gene trimming emerged from a later analysis.

Germline V gene data show CDR1 as MNHNY and CDR2 as SVGAGI (reference sequence). This CDR3 comprises 12 residues. Trimming removed 7 bases from V and 8 bases from J; junction bases left unmatched: 5. With respect to this clone: Its antigen is unknown.

PCR amplification relied on 60 Vbeta primers (plus 13 Jbeta primers). Sequencing was performed with immunoSEQ multiplex PCR; in TCRdb, only in-frame clones are kept and a portion is missing. The sample shows approximately 210,000 clones, about 75% of them seen only once. This sequence was found in a male donor in good health and CMV-seronegative. This chain joins TRBV6-6 and TRBJ2-1; 7 bases align to TRBD1. Sample: PBMCs. The CDR3 DNA reads TGTGCCAGCACGGACAGGTTGCATGAGCAGTTCTTC. It codes for CASTDRLHEQFF.